This TCR beta chain is drawn from a study of cytomegalovirus exposure and HLA in healthy donors. About the research overall: In a previous analysis, 110 million or so unique TCR beta sequences were found from 150 million to 200 million T cells. Study observations and caveats: Some highly shared sequence variants likely arose as a pipeline artifact.

The PCR contained 60 Vbeta and 13 Jbeta primers. Only in-frame clones appear in the TCRdb table, and some are missing; sequencing was by immunoSEQ multiplex PCR. The sample has under 140,000 clones; more than 70% are singletons. As for the donors, each was a healthy bone marrow donor. A note on this clone: Its matching antigen is unknown.

Sample: PBMCs. The receptor was isolated from a woman aged 55-70 years in good health and CMV-seropositive.

CDR3: CASSGDGGAGYEQYF. The CDR3, as DNA: TGTGCCAGCAGTGGGGACGGGGGGGCAGGATACGAGCAGTACTTC. V gene TRBV2 combines with J gene TRBJ2-7; 8 bases line up with TRBD2. The CDR3 consists of 15 residues. V shed 4 bases, J shed 4 bases, and the junction held 9 bases outside the gene matches. Germline-derived CDR1 and CDR2 are SNHLY and FYNNEI.